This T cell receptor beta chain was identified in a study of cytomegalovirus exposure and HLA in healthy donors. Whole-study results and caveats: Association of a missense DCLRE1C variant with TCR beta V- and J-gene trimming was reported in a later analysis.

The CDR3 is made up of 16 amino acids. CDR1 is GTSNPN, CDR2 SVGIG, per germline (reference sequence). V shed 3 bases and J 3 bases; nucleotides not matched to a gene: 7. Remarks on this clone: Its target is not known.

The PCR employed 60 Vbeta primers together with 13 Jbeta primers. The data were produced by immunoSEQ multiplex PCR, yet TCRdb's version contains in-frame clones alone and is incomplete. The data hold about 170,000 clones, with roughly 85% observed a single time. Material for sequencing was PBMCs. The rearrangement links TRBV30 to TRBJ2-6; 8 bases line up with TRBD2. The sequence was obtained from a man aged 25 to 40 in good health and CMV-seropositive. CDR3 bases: TGTGCCTGGAGGCCGGGACTAGGCGGTGGGGCCAACGTCCTGACTTTC. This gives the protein CAWRPGLGGGANVLTF.